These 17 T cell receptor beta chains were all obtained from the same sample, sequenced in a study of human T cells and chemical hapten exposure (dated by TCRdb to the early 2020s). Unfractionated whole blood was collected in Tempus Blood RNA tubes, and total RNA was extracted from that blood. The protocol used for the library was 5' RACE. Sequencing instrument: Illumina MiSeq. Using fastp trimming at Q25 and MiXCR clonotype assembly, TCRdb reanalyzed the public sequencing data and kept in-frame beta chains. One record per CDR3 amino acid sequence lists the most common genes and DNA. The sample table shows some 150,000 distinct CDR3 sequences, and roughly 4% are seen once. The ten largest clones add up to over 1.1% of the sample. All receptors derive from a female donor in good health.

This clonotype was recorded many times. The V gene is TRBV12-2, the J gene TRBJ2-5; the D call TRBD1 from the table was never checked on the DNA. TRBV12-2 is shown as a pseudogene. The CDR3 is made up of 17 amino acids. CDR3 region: CASRSGEAVPRMETQYF. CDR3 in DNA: TGTGCAAGTCGCTCCGGTGAGGCGGTCCCGAGGATGGAGACCCAGTACTTC.

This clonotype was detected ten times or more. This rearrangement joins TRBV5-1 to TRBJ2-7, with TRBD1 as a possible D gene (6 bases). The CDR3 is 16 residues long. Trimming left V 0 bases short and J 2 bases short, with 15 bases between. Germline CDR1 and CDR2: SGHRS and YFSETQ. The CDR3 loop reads CASSLARRTDTYEQYF. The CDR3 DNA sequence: TGCGCCAGCAGCTTGGCCCGTCGGACAGATACCTACGAGCAGTACTTC. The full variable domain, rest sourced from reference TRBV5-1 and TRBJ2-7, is KAGVTQTPRYLIKTRGQQVTLSCSPISGHRSVSWYQQTPGQGLQFLFEYFSETQRNKGNFPGRFSGRQFSNSRSEMNVSTLELGDSALYLCASSLARRTDTYEQYFGPGTRLTVT.

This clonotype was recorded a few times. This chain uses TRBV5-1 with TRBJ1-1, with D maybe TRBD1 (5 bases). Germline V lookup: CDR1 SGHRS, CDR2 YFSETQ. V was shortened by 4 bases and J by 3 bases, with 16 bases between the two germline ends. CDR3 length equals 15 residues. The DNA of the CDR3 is TGCGCCAGCAGCCCGGGGGACTTCCAAGACACTGAAGCTTTCTTT. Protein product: CASSPGDFQDTEAFF.

As DNA, the CDR3 is TGTGCCAGCACGGCCCCCTCCAGGGGAAAAACTGAAGCTTTCTTT. Protein sequence: CASTAPSRGKTEAFF. The V gene is TRBV6-5, the J gene TRBJ1-1; the D gene is possibly TRBD1 (6 bases). Trimming took off 7 bases at V and 5 bases at J, with 20 bases between the two ends. The CDR3 contains 15 residues. From germline, CDR1 is MNHEY and CDR2 SVGAGI.

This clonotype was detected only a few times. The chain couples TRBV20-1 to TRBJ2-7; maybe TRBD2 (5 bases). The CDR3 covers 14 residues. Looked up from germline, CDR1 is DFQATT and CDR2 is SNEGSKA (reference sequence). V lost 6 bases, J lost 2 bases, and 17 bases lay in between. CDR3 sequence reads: CSAVPPGRTYEQYF. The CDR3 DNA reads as TGCAGTGCGGTGCCCCCGGGAAGGACCTACGAGCAGTACTTC.

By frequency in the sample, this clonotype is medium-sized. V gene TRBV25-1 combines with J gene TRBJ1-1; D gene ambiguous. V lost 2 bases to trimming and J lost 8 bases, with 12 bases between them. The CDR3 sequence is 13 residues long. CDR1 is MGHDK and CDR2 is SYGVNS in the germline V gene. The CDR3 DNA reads TGTGCCAGCAGTGAAGAGGACGCAATCGAAGCTTTCTTT. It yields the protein CASSEEDAIEAFF.

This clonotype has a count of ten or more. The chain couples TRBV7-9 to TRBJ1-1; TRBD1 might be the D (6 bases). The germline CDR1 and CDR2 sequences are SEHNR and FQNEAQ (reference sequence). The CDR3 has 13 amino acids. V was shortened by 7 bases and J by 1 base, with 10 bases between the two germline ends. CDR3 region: CASTVDRNTEAFF. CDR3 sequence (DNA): TGTGCCAGCACCGTGGACAGGAACACTGAAGCTTTCTTT.

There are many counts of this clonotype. The CDR3: CASSLRGAGNEQFF. CDR3 DNA: TGCGCCAGCAGCTTGCGGGGGGCGGGTAATGAGCAGTTCTTC. The J gene is TRBJ2-1, the V gene TRBV5-1; TRBD2 is a possible D gene (7 bases). Germline CDR1 reads SGHRS; CDR2 reads YFSETQ. Trimming left V 1 base short and J 7 bases short, with 12 bases between. CDR3 length equals 14 residues.

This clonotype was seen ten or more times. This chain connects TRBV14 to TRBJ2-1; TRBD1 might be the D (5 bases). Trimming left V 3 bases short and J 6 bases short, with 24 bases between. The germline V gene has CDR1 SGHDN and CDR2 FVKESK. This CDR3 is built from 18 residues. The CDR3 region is CASSHLVWGPTSGNEQFF. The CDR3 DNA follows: TGTGCCAGCAGCCACCTCGTCTGGGGCCCTACCTCAGGCAATGAGCAGTTCTTC.

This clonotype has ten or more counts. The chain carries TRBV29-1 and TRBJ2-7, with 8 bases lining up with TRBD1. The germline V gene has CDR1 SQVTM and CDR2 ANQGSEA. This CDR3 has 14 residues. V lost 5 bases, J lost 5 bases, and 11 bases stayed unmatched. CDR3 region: CSVSDRGLVDEQYF. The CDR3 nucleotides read TGCAGCGTTTCTGACAGGGGTCTTGTCGACGAGCAGTACTTC.

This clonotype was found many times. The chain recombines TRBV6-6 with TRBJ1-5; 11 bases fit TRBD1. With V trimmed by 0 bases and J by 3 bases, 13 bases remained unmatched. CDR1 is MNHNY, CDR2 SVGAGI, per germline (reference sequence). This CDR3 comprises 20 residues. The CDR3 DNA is TGTGCCAGCAGTTACTCTGCGGGCCCGGGGACAGGGGGTAACAATCAGCCCCAGCATTTT. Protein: CASSYSAGPGTGGNNQPQHF.

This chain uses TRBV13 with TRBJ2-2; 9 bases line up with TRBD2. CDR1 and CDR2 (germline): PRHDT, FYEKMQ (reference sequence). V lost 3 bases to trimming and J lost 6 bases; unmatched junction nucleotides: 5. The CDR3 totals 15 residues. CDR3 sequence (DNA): TGTGCCAGCAGCTTTGAGCGGGGGGACGCCGGGGAGCTGTTTTTT. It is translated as CASSFERGDAGELFF.

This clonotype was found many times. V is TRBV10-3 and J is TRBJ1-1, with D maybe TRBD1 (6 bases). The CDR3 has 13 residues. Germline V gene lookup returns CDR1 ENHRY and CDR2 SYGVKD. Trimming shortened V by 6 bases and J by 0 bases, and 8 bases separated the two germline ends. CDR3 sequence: CAIRQGLNTEAFF. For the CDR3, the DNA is TGTGCCATCAGACAGGGTCTGAACACTGAAGCTTTCTTT.

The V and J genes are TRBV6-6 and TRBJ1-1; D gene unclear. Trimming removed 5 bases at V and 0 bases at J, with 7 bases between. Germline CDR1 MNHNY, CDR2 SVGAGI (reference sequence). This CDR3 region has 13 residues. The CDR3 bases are TGTGCCAGCAGTATAGTGATGAACACTGAAGCTTTCTTT. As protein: CASSIVMNTEAFF.

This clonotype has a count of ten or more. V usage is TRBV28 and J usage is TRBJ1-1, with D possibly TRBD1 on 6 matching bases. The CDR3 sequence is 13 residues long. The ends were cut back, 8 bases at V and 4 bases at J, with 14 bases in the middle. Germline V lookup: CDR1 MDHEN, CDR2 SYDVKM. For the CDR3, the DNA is TGTGCCAGCGAGACACAGGGAAGCACTGAAGCTTTCTTT. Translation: CASETQGSTEAFF.

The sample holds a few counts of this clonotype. The CDR3 DNA sequence: TGTGCCAGCAGTGGCGGGACTAGCGGGGCCTCTAGCACAGATACGCAGTATTTT. This sequence encodes CASSGGTSGASSTDTQYF. The V gene is TRBV6-6, the J gene TRBJ2-3; TRBD2 agrees at 13 bases. Trimming cost V 5 bases and J 0 bases; bases outside gene matches: 8. The CDR3 spans 18 residues. Germline lookup yields CDR1 MNHNY and CDR2 SVGAGI (reference sequence).

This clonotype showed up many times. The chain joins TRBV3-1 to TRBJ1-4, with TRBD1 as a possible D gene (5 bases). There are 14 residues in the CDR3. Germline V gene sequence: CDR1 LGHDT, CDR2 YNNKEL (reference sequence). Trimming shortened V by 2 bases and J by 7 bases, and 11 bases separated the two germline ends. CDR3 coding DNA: TGTGCCAGCAGCCAAAATAGGGGAGGTGAAAAACTGTTTTTT. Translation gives CASSQNRGGEKLFF.